This section outlines one TCR beta chain sequence together with its context. The data belong to a study of technical replicates of blood from a handful of donors. The table came from immunoSEQ multiplex PCR; TCRdb's copy has only in-frame clones and leaves some out. This sample has 60,000 to 65,000 clones, with 85% to 95% found just once. CDR1 is SGHRS, CDR2 YFSETQ, per germline. The length of the CDR3 is 15 residues. V gave up 0 bases and J gave up 8 bases; unmatched junction bases: 7. Material for sequencing was PBMCs. This chain uses TRBV5-1 with TRBJ2-4; 8 nucleotides agree with TRBD1. The receptor comes from a human donor in good health. Some clones in this sample may be carry-over from other donors' samples. The CDR3 nucleotides read TGCGCCAGCAGCTTGGTTGGGCAGGGGGCTGACATTCAGTACTTC. Protein: CASSLVGQGADIQYF. Using reference TRBV5-1 and TRBJ2-4 for the parts outside the CDR3, the full variable domain is KAGVTQTPRYLIKTRGQQVTLSCSPISGHRSVSWYQQTPGQGLQFLFEYFSETQRNKGNFPGRFSGRQFSNSRSEMNVSTLELGDSALYLCASSLVGQGADIQYFGAGTRLSVL.